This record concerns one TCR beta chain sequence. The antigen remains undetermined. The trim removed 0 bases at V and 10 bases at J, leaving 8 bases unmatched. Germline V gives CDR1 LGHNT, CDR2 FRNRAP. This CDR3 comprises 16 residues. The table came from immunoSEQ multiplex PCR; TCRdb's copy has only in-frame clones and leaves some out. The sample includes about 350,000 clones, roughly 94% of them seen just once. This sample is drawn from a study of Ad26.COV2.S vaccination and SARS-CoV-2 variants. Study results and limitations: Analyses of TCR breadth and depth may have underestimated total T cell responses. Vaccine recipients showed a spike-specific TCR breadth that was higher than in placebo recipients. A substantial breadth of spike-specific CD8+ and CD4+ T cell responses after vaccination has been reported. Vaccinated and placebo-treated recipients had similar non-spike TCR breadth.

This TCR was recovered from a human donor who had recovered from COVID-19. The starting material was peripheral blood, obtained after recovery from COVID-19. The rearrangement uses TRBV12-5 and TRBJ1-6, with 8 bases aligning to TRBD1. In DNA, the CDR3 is TGTGCTAGTGGTTTGGTACATGGACAGGGAGGCTCACCCCTCCACTTT. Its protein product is CASGLVHGQGGSPLHF.